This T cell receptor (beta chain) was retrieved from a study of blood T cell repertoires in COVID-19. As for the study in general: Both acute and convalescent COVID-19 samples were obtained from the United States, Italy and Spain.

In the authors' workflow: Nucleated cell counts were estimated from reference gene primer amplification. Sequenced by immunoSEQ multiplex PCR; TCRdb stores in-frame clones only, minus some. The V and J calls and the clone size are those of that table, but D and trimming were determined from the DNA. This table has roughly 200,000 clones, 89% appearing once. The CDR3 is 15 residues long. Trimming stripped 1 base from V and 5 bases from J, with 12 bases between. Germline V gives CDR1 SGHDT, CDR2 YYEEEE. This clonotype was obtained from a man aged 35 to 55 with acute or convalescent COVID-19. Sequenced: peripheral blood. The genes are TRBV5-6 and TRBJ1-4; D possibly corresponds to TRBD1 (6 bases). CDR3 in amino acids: CASSLLGGQNEKLFF. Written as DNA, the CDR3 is TGTGCCAGCAGCTTGTTGGGGGGGCAAAATGAAAAACTGTTTTTT.